This T cell receptor (beta chain) was captured by sequencing in a study of blood T cell repertoires in COVID-19. In the study overall: Donors in the United States, Italy and Spain gave samples during acute or convalescent COVID-19. Nucleic acid was either cDNA or gDNA, and it came from T cells, B-cell-depleted T cells, or PBMCs.

The repertoire was sequenced with immunoSEQ multiplex PCR; TCRdb's copy has only in-frame clones and lacks some. This sample has some 300,000 clones; about 88% occur once, and the top ten carry roughly 1.3%. The CDR3 runs 16 residues. V was pared by 6 bases and J by 2 bases, with 12 bases of the junction left unmatched. Per germline, CDR1 LNHDA and CDR2 SQIVND (reference sequence). The receptor was isolated from an older man with acute or convalescent COVID-19. The J gene is TRBJ1-2, the V gene TRBV19; 7 bases align to TRBD1. The sequencing input was peripheral blood. The CDR3 spells CASRNSNRDSNYGYTF. The CDR3 DNA reads TGTGCCAGTAGGAATAGCAACCGGGACAGCAACTATGGCTACACCTTC.